What follows are 31 T cell receptor beta chains derived from one specimen sequenced in a study of CD8 T cells in Susac syndrome. About 0.5 to 1 ug RNA was reverse transcribed with random hexamers. TCRdb independently ran MiXCR on the immunoSEQ multiplex PCR reads; one entry per CDR3 protein. The sample has around 71,000 distinct CDR3 sequences; about 92% are singletons. The sample was CD4+ T cells from PBMCs. The receptors derive from a human donor with Susac syndrome.

V usage is TRBV5-1 and J usage is TRBJ2-5, with 8 positions matching TRBD2. V shed 4 bases, J shed 3 bases, and the junction held 11 bases outside the gene matches. The CDR3 loop spans 16 amino acids. CDR1 is SGHRS, CDR2 YFSETQ, per germline. The CDR3 loop reads CASSPLVAGRKETQYF. The CDR3 nucleotides read TGCGCCAGCAGCCCGTTGGTAGCGGGGAGGAAAGAGACCCAGTACTTC.

V and J are TRBV28 and TRBJ1-5; maybe TRBD1 (6 bases). Germline CDR1 reads MDHEN; CDR2 reads SYDVKM. The CDR3 totals 15 residues. V gave up 4 bases and J gave up 2 bases, with 12 bases separating them. CDR3 region: CASSWRQVRNQPQHF. CDR3 nucleotides: TGTGCCAGCAGTTGGCGACAGGTCCGCAATCAGCCCCAGCATTTT.

The chain carries TRBV20-1 and TRBJ2-7; D may correspond to TRBD1 or TRBD2 (5 bases each). The CDR3 sequence is 12 residues long. Germline CDR1 and CDR2: DFQATT and SNEGSKA (reference sequence). In nucleotides, the CDR3 is TGCAGCCTCCCATGGGGGTCCTACGAGCAGTACTTC. It specifies CSLPWGSYEQYF.

This sequence joins TRBV7-9 and TRBJ2-1; D may be TRBD1 (5 bases). Germline V gene data show CDR1 as SEHNR and CDR2 as FQNEAQ (reference sequence). With 5 bases removed from V and 7 bases from J, the gap between germline ends came to 18 bases. The CDR3 spans 15 residues. The CDR3 DNA is TGTGCCAGCAGCCCACCCGGACACCACCTAAATGAGCAGTTCTTC. Translated: CASSPPGHHLNEQFF.

J is TRBJ2-7 and V is TRBV12-3 or TRBV12-4; 7 nucleotides match TRBD1. After removal of 3 bases from V and 4 bases from J, the junction contained 6 bases not matched to a gene. The CDR3 has 14 residues. CDR3: CASSFSGQKYEQYF. The DNA for the CDR3 is TGTGCCAGCAGTTTCTCGGGACAGAAATACGAGCAGTACTTC.

The CDR3, as DNA: TGTGCCAGCTCACCAGGGACGGGGCAGCCCCAGCATTTT. Residues: CASSPGTGQPQHF. The chain carries TRBV18 and TRBJ1-5, with a tentative D call TRBD1 (5 bases). Deletions cut 2 bases from V and 7 bases from J, with 9 bases between. The CDR3 extends over 13 amino acids. Germline V lookup: CDR1 KGHSH, CDR2 LQKENI.

This sequence joins TRBV6-6 and TRBJ1-1; 7 nucleotides match TRBD1. J gave up 4 bases and V 2 bases, and 1 base lay outside the gene matches. Germline CDR1 MNHNY, CDR2 SVGAGI (reference sequence). This CDR3 comprises 13 residues. CDR3 sequence reads: CASSYRDSTEAFF. The CDR3 DNA sequence: TGTGCCAGCAGTTACCGGGACAGCACTGAAGCTTTCTTT.

The gene calls are TRBV6-4 and TRBJ1-2, with 8 bases that match TRBD1. Germline lookup yields CDR1 MRHNA and CDR2 SNTAGT. The J segment lost 7 bases and the V segment lost 5 bases, leaving 9 bases of the junction unmatched. This CDR3 spans 14 amino acids. The chain's CDR3 is CASSRSGTGSGYTF. DNA for the CDR3: TGTGCCAGCAGTCGCTCAGGGACAGGCTCTGGCTACACCTTC.

With regard to this clonotype: At one end, the junction sequence differs from germline, possibly due to a read error. This chain links TRBV7-9 with TRBJ2-1; 11 nucleotides line up with TRBD2. CDR3 size: 16 residues. Germline assignment: CDR1 SEHNR and CDR2 FQNEAQ (reference sequence). Here the CDR3 reads CASSPRGLAVYHEQFF. The CDR3 coding sequence is TGTGCCAGCAGCCCACGGGGACTAGCGGTCTACCATGAGCAGTTCTTC.

The chain couples TRBV3-1 to TRBJ2-2; tentatively, D is TRBD1 or TRBD2 (6 bases each). This CDR3 has 16 amino acids. Between the trimmed V and J ends, which lost 8 bases and 3 bases, there was a span of 19 bases. Germline CDR1 reads LGHDT; CDR2 reads YNNKEL (reference sequence). The CDR3 nucleotides read TGTGCCAGCGCGGAGGGGGGCGCCGGGGACACCGGGGAGCTGTTTTTT. This gives the protein CASAEGGAGDTGELFF.

The V gene is TRBV6-2 or TRBV6-3, the J gene TRBJ1-2; 7 nucleotides align to TRBD1. Germline lookup yields CDR1 MNHEY and CDR2 SVGEGT. The CDR3 runs 14 residues. V dropped 6 bases and J dropped 2; count of bases not matched to a gene: 6. CDR3 sequence reads: CASRDRDRNYGYTF. The DNA of the CDR3 is TGTGCCAGCAGAGACCGGGACAGAAACTATGGCTACACCTTC.

A word on this clonotype: Relative to the germline gene, one junction end is altered; a read error may explain this. The chain carries TRBV7-2 and TRBJ2-3; D possibly uses TRBD1 or TRBD2 (5 bases each). Germline-derived CDR1 and CDR2 are SGHTA and FQGNSA. The CDR3 extends over 15 amino acids. Written as DNA, the CDR3 is TGTGCCAGCAGCTCTGAGGGGTTATCCACAAATACGCAGTATTTT. Translating it yields CASSSEGLSTNTQYF.

In its sample, this clonotype was seen a few times. The gene calls are TRBV5-1 and TRBJ1-2; D call uncertain. This CDR3 is built from 12 residues. V lost 2 bases, J lost 6 bases, and 8 bases lay in between. The germline V gene has CDR1 SGHRS and CDR2 YFSETQ. CDR3 protein: CASSFSGDGYTF. Written as DNA, the CDR3 is TGCGCCAGCAGCTTCAGTGGAGATGGCTACACCTTC.

The chain joins TRBV2 to TRBJ2-3, with D hard to call. Trimming removed 1 base at V and 1 base at J, with 6 bases between. Germline V gene sequence: CDR1 SNHLY, CDR2 FYNNEI. The CDR3 consists of 14 residues. CDR3 in amino acids: CASSEEGGTDTQYF. The CDR3 nucleotides are TGTGCCAGCAGTGAAGAGGGCGGCACAGATACGCAGTATTTT.

V usage is TRBV7-2 and J usage is TRBJ2-7, with D perhaps being TRBD1 or TRBD2 (5 bases each). This CDR3 comprises 15 residues. Trimming left V 6 bases short and J 1 base short, with 16 bases between. Germline V CDR1 and CDR2: SGHTA, FQGNSA. CDR3 nucleotides: TGTGCCAGCAGGTCTCACTTGGGACGATCCTACGAGCAGTACTTC. This codes for CASRSHLGRSYEQYF.

This chain connects TRBV12-3 or TRBV12-4 to TRBJ2-2, with 10 nucleotides matching TRBD2. Germline trimming cut 5 bases from V and 1 base from J; bases unmatched to any gene: 4. The CDR3 has 16 residues. CDR3 bases: TGTGCCAGCAGTATGAGGACTAGCGGGAACACCGGGGAGCTGTTTTTT. Protein sequence: CASSMRTSGNTGELFF.

The J gene is TRBJ2-1, the V gene TRBV25-1; 7 bases fit TRBD2. Unmatched junction bases numbered 4, after V lost 1 base and J lost 1 base. The germline CDR1 and CDR2 sequences are MGHDK and SYGVNS. The CDR3 is 16 amino acids. CDR3 sequence reads: CASSEFPAGSYNEQFF. The CDR3 DNA is TGTGCCAGCAGTGAATTTCCAGCGGGGTCCTACAATGAGCAGTTCTTC.

This clonotype was recorded only once. The V call is TRBV6-2 or TRBV6-3, the J call TRBJ2-7; possibly TRBD1 for D (5 bases). V gave up 7 bases and J gave up 0 bases, with 10 bases separating them. The CDR3 contains 13 residues. Germline loops: CDR1 MNHEY, CDR2 SVGEGT. The DNA for the CDR3 is TGTGCCAGCACCCCTGGGGCCTCCTACGAGCAGTACTTC. Translated, it gives CASTPGASYEQYF.

The CDR3 protein is CAWSGSRNTEAFF. The CDR3, as DNA: TGTGCCTGGTCCGGCAGTAGGAACACTGAAGCTTTCTTT. The chain carries TRBV30 and TRBJ1-1; D is uncertain. CDR1 is GTSNPN and CDR2 is SVGIG in the germline V gene (reference sequence). V shed 5 bases and J shed 1 base, with 11 bases lying between them. CDR3 length: 13 amino acids.

V usage is TRBV18 and J usage is TRBJ1-5; D is undetermined. This CDR3 contains 15 residues. Trimming left V 4 bases short and J 5 bases short, with 15 bases between. Germline CDR1 is KGHSH and CDR2 is LQKENI. This CDR3 is CASSLLNRADQPQHF. CDR3 nucleotide sequence: TGTGCCAGCTCACTTCTCAATCGGGCTGATCAGCCCCAGCATTTT.

In DNA form, the CDR3 reads TGCAGTGCTAAGGTTTCTAGCTCCTACAATGAGCAGTTCTTC. It codes for CSAKVSSSYNEQFF. This chain connects TRBV20-1 to TRBJ2-1; unclear D gene. Germline V gives CDR1 DFQATT, CDR2 SNEGSKA (reference sequence). This CDR3 comprises 14 residues. Trimming shortened V by 4 bases and J by 0 bases, and 10 bases separated the two germline ends.

The chain couples TRBV20-1 to TRBJ2-4; D uncertain. The germline V and J ends were trimmed by 6 bases and 1 base, with 13 bases remaining between them. CDR3 size: 14 residues. Germline-derived CDR1 and CDR2 are DFQATT and SNEGSKA (reference sequence). The CDR3 DNA is TGCAGTGCCCCGGGTCCCTTGGCCAAAAACATTCAGTACTTC. Protein: CSAPGPLAKNIQYF.

V and J are TRBV18 and TRBJ2-3; D not resolved. The CDR3 loop spans 12 amino acids. CDR1 KGHSH and CDR2 LQKENI come from the germline V gene. The V and J ends lost 3 bases and 3 bases respectively, with 4 bases between them. The CDR3 sequence is CASSPNTDTQYF. The DNA of the CDR3 is TGTGCCAGCTCACCTAATACAGATACGCAGTATTTT.

The chain recombines TRBV5-1 with TRBJ2-1; 8 bases match TRBD2. Germline values: CDR1 SGHRS, CDR2 YFSETQ. This CDR3 contains 15 residues. J was trimmed by 5 bases and V by 4 bases; bases with no gene match: 8. The CDR3 DNA reads TGCGCCAGCAGCATAGGACTAGCTGCCAACAATGAGCAGTTCTTC. It translates to CASSIGLAANNEQFF.

The rearrangement uses TRBV12-5 and TRBJ2-3, with TRBD1 matching 8 bases. Germline CDR1 LGHNT, CDR2 FRNRAP. V was clipped by 6 bases and J by 6 bases; unmatched bases: 5. The CDR3 runs 13 residues. The CDR3, as DNA: TGTGCTAGTGGCGGACAGGGTATGGATACGCAGTATTTT. It codes for CASGGQGMDTQYF.

The V call is TRBV19, the J call TRBJ2-7, with 7 bases fitting TRBD2. This CDR3 comprises 15 residues. CDR1 and CDR2 (germline): LNHDA, SQIVND (reference sequence). The V gene end was trimmed by 4 bases and the J gene end by 2 bases; junction bases not matched to a gene: 8. CDR3 nucleotide sequence: TGTGCCAGTAGTAAGGCGGGGGTAGGGACCTACGAGCAGTACTTC. The encoded protein is CASSKAGVGTYEQYF.

The chain recombines TRBV5-1 with TRBJ2-1; 7 positions match TRBD1. V was pared by 4 bases and J by 0 bases, with 4 bases of the junction left unmatched. From germline, CDR1 is SGHRS and CDR2 YFSETQ. This CDR3 is 15 amino acids long. The chain's CDR3 is CASSPEGASYNEQFF. The CDR3 bases are TGCGCCAGCAGCCCCGAGGGGGCCTCCTACAATGAGCAGTTCTTC.

The rearrangement uses TRBV2 and TRBJ2-7; D ambiguous. V was clipped by 6 bases and J by 0 bases, with 15 bases between them. The germline gives CDR1 SNHLY, CDR2 FYNNEI. The CDR3 has 15 residues. The CDR3 is CASSSDRTFSYEQYF. The CDR3 DNA reads TGTGCCAGCAGCTCCGACCGGACCTTCTCCTACGAGCAGTACTTC.

This rearrangement joins TRBV2 to TRBJ2-5; 9 bases align to TRBD1. The germline V gene encodes CDR1 SNHLY and CDR2 FYNNEI. Trimming took 2 bases from V and 6 from J; bases not matched to a gene: 4. The CDR3 sequence is 14 residues long. In DNA, the CDR3 is TGTGCCAGCAGTGAAACAGGGGGCGCTAAGACCCAGTACTTC. The encoded protein is CASSETGGAKTQYF.

The V and J genes are TRBV7-2 and TRBJ1-6; D is possibly TRBD1 (6 bases). This CDR3 has 14 amino acids. The V end was cut by 5 bases, the J end by 11 bases, with 16 bases between. Germline V gene sequence: CDR1 SGHTA, CDR2 FQGNSA. CDR3 nucleotides: TGTGCCAGCAGCCAATACAGGGCAGGGACACCCCTCCACTTT. Its translation is CASSQYRAGTPLHF. The variable domain in full, with the rest retrieved from reference TRBV7-2 and TRBJ1-6, is GAGVSQSPSNKVTEKGKDVELRCDPISGHTALYWYRQSLGQGLEFLIYFQGNSAPDKSGLPSDRFSAERTGGSVSTLTIQRTQQEDSAVYLCASSQYRAGTPLHFGNGTRLTVT.

This clonotype has only a few counts. The J gene is TRBJ2-6, the V gene TRBV6-5, with D perhaps given as TRBD1 or TRBD2 (5 bases each). Deletions cut 7 bases from V and 2 bases from J, with 18 bases between. Germline V gene lookup returns CDR1 MNHEY and CDR2 SVGAGI. This CDR3 is 17 amino acids long. In nucleotides, the CDR3 is TGTGCCAGCACTTGGGACGCCCTCGGGCCTGGGGCCAACGTCCTGACTTTC. It codes for CASTWDALGPGANVLTF.